Sequencing of this TCR beta chain was carried out in a study of T cell repertoires in ileal Crohn's disease. Study-wide context: At surgery, 30% to 35% of patients smoked, with median disease duration 7.9 years. General study points: Compared with non-smokers, active smokers at surgery showed more clonal expansions. Endoscopic recurrence occurred in every patient whose clonality exceeded 26.8%.

Time point: neoterminal ileum biopsy at postoperative endoscopy, about 6 months after surgery. This CDR3 comprises 15 residues. V gave up 4 bases and J gave up 7 bases, with 16 bases separating them. Germline loops: CDR1 MGHDK, CDR2 SYGVNS. Repertoires were generated with immunoSEQ multiplex PCR, while TCRdb's copy carries only in-frame clones and drops some. The table records 1,300 to 1,500 clones, around four fifths of them present only once. A word on this clone: Antigen: not known.

This clonotype was sampled from an adult with Crohn's disease. The chain employs TRBV25-1 and TRBJ1-4; maybe TRBD1 (6 bases). The sequenced material came from ileal tissue. This CDR3 reads CASSGNRVLGEKLFF. CDR3 nucleotides: TGTGCCAGCAGTGGGAACAGGGTGCTCGGTGAAAAACTGTTTTTT.